Given below is one T cell receptor (beta chain) in context. Its antigen is not identified. Assay used: immunoSEQ multiplex PCR; TCRdb lists only in-frame clones, some missing. The repertoire has approximately 1,000,000 clones, 77% of them found once; the top ten carry 0.89%. The record originates from a study of shared clonotypes between healthy human individuals. The study's findings and limits: Sharing across four donors was highest in naive CD4 (approximately 5%) and lowest in memory CD8 (around 0.4%).

The sequenced material came from memory CD4+ T cells from PBMCs. Subset meaning: CD45RA-negative fraction. This receptor was taken from a man between 18 and 29 years old in good health. Some clones in this sample may be carry-over from other donors' samples.

DNA of the CDR3: TGCGCCAGCAGCTTGGTCGGACAGGGAGCGGGCACAGATACGCAGTATTTT. Protein product: CASSLVGQGAGTDTQYF. This chain links TRBV5-1 with TRBJ2-3, with 8 bases matching TRBD1. There are 17 residues in the CDR3. The V segment lost 0 bases and the J segment 1 base; nucleotides outside the gene matches: 7. Germline-derived CDR1 and CDR2 are SGHRS and YFSETQ. Full variable domain (rest looked up from reference TRBV5-1 and TRBJ2-3): KAGVTQTPRYLIKTRGQQVTLSCSPISGHRSVSWYQQTPGQGLQFLFEYFSETQRNKGNFPGRFSGRQFSNSRSEMNVSTLELGDSALYLCASSLVGQGAGTDTQYFGPGTRLTVL.